This T cell receptor (beta chain) derives from a study of early stage breast cancer tumors (dated 2017 in TCRdb). Looking at the study overall: Of the approximately 15 invasive breast tumors, approximately 11 were found to be estrogen receptor-positive, progesterone receptor-positive and HER2-negative. The samples as a whole yielded more than 2.5 million detected templates, corresponding to about 1 million unique clonotypes. The average read coverage per sample was around 9.1-fold. About 70% of the 12 ER+/PR+/HER2- tumors were invasive ductal carcinomas, while the other four were invasive lobular carcinomas.

Each sample was amplified in two independent genomic DNA replicates, using about 0.52 ug for blood and around 1.4 ug for tumor or normal breast. TCRB sequencing of genomic DNA was carried out with the ImmunoSeq Intro kit according to the manufacturer's instructions. For absolute quantification, the roughly 30-cycle multiplex PCR included proprietary primers along with spike-in control sequences. Single-end 150-bp reads were used to sequence an 87-bp fragment spanning the CDR3 plus the flanking V and J genes. Each lane of an Illumina MiSeq using version 3.0 chemistry carried seven multiplexed samples, with two replicates per sample. Regarding the original processing steps: The vendor's proprietary pipeline processed the raw data and merged both replicates into a single result for each sample. Clonotypes were defined as productive rearrangements sharing the V-gene family, CDR3 amino acid sequence and J-gene segment. Clonality was calculated as 1 minus the normalized Shannon entropy (Pielou evenness) of TCRB abundances. To estimate T cell density, the total number of templates was divided by the number of input cells, which was inferred from the amount of DNA input. Recon, run with its default parameters, was used to estimate overall repertoire diversity and clonality. A clonotype was considered tumor-enriched if its abundance in tumor exceeded 0.1% and was at least 32-fold higher than its abundance in normal breast. TCRdb limited this immuneACCESS table to in-frame rearrangements with V and J called. A share of clones is missing; checked studies link under half to unresolved V genes, and the rest is unexplained. V and J calls and clone size follow that table, whereas D and trimming were derived from the DNA. The sample table holds approximately 75,000 clones, of which about 85% were seen once. The top ten clones comprise about 4.8% of the sample.

V is shortened by 5 bases, J by 4 bases, and the region joining them spans 11 bases. The germline V gene (reference sequence) gives CDR1 as MNHEY and CDR2 as SMNVEV. Measured from the cysteine to the phenylalanine, the CDR3 is 13 residues long. Only the CDR3 portion is preserved as DNA: 39 bases, with reading frame beginning at the first base. Comments on this clone: This clone's antigen is unknown. Base qualities are missing; no much larger clone stands one base away.

Broader findings and caveats from the paper: Repertoires from blood and normal breast were more alike than repertoires from blood and tumor, and in about 90% of the 16 patients, comparing each tissue with blood separated tumor from normal. Enriched TCRB sequences shared across patients were mostly commonly generated sequences, unlikely to play an important role in the tumor microenvironment. Sequencing bulk genomic DNA from unsorted cells could not capture chain pairing or functional markers like CD4, CD8 and FOXP3. Tumors showed around 2.7-fold higher T cell density and higher clonality than adjacent normal breast tissue. The small cohort size prevented analysis by tumor subtype.

The study profiled bulk TCR beta-chain repertoires in matched peripheral blood, tumor and adjacent normal breast tissue taken from about 16 patients with early-stage breast cancer. Before surgery, roughly 5-10 mL of whole blood was collected in EDTA tubes and processed within 2 hours. Peripheral blood mononuclear cells were isolated by Ficoll-Paque centrifugation in SepMate-50 tubes. For storage in liquid nitrogen, PBMCs were cryopreserved as aliquots of roughly 1.9 to 4.5 million cells in roughly 90% FBS with around 10% DMSO. The Qiagen AllPrep DNA/RNA Mini kit was used to extract genomic DNA. What was sequenced was blood. The V and J segments used are TRBV27 and TRBJ1-2, and possibly TRBD1, on 5 matching bases. The clonotype originates from a person aged 40-50 years with breast cancer. CDR3 loop: CASSQGDRYGYTF. The nucleotide sequence is TGTGCCAGCAGTCAAGGGGATCGCTATGGCTACACCTTC.